This record covers a single TCR beta chain. This clone appeared a single time. Its antigen is unknown. No much larger clone exists at a distance of one base, and base qualities are not known. The donors were healthy, HIV-negative adults with no recently reported acute infections or vaccinations. Every donor was a Caucasian adult living in Nashville, Tennessee, USA. In the unsorted samples, 70 million to 95 million PBMCs were counted, and genomic DNA was extracted using the QIAamp DNA Blood Mini kit. After blood collection by leukapheresis, PBMCs were isolated using Ficoll-Histopaque density gradient centrifugation and then cryopreserved in the vapor phase of liquid nitrogen. The data stem from a study of shared clonotypes between healthy human individuals (dated by TCRdb to about 2020). Describing the broader study: Three men and a couple of women, aged 18 to 49 years, made up the cohort. Per donor, leukapheresis produced somewhere between about 0.9 and 9 billion PBMCs. To increase sequencing depth and limit assay-specific biases, different laboratories used diverse techniques to prepare libraries and sequence TCR repertoires. To estimate repertoire size and how much clonotype sharing occurs between individuals, the study deeply sequenced the blood TCR repertoires of 4 to 6 healthy adults.

The paper's findings and limits, for the study overall: Sampling was limited to blood, and TCR repertoires in tissue likely differ from TCR repertoires in blood. Pairwise subsampling indicated that sequencing depth was expected to affect the degree of clonotype sharing among donors. The genetic and exposure-history diversity represented was limited by the small number of donors.

Using the deep immunoSEQ assay, TCR CDR3 regions were amplified from genomic DNA by multiplex PCR. Extracted genomic DNA from each cell subset was distributed evenly across all wells of several immunoSEQ 96-well plates, and each plate was treated as a replicate. For unsorted PBMC, each replicate PCR was loaded with about 300 ng genomic DNA, equivalent to about 30,000 T cell genomes. Ten immunoSEQ deep assay plates were used to sequence the unsorted PBMC genomic DNA. Purified libraries were quantified with a Qubit 3.0 fluorometer, sized on a Bioanalyzer 2100, and re-quantified with the KAPA Library Quantification kit. Every immunoSEQ 96-well plate was sequenced on a dedicated single-read 150-cycle Illumina NextSeq 550 flow cell. From the authors' description of their analysis: The immunoSEQ output contained only junctional sequences without quality scores, so filtering could not match that applied to full-length reads. Sequences were annotated with PyIR, a Python wrapper for IgBLAST v1.9, using IMGT germline references to assign V/J genes and CDR3. Reads with weak V/J assignments (E-value above 1e-6), missing CDR3, stop codons, out-of-frame junctions, or ambiguous translated residues were removed. V3J clonotypes were defined as sequences sharing an identical inferred V gene, J gene, and CDR3 amino acid sequence. To compute the percentage overlap between repertoires, the number of shared unique clonotypes was divided by the size of the smaller repertoire. Richness of each repertoire was evaluated using RTK rarefaction, the Chao1 estimator, and Recon v2.1 estimates of unobserved clonotypes. The clones in this table, taken by TCRdb from immuneACCESS, are in-frame only. Not every clone is retained; where verified, under half of the shortfall comes from an unresolved V gene, and the cause of the rest is unknown. V and J calls and clone size are those listed in that table; D and trimming were worked out from the DNA. This sample is represented by 400,000 to 600,000 clones; around 79% of them were singletons. Together, the top ten hold about an eighth of the sample.

From the cysteine through the phenylalanine, the CDR3 covers 15 amino acids. The retained sequence is limited to the CDR3, 45 bases, with the frame set at the first base. Via the germline V gene (reference sequence), CDR1 is MNHEY and CDR2 SMNVEV. V ends up 5 bases short and J 7 bases short, with an unmatched junction base count of 8. The chain is made from TRBV27 and TRBJ2-1, with 10 middle bases fitting TRBD2. The TCR comes from a woman between 40 and 50 years old in good health. Some clones in this sample may be carry-over from other donors' samples. Specimen: PBMCs. This receptor has the CDR3 CASSPTSGKVNEQFF. The DNA reads as follows: TGTGCCAGCAGTCCTACTAGCGGGAAGGTGAATGAGCAGTTCTTC.